These T cell receptor beta chains were read from a single sample in a study of cytomegalovirus exposure and HLA in healthy donors. Generated by immunoSEQ multiplex PCR, the TCRdb table keeps only in-frame clones and is missing some. The sample yields roughly 200,000 clones, approximately 79% seen once. Sequencing was done on a sample of PBMCs. The receptor set was obtained from a man aged 45-65 years in good health and CMV-seronegative. CDR3s include the opening cysteine and the closing phenylalanine or tryptophan. A D gene is named only where the DNA matches it firmly. Part of the rows lack a size; the others show once, few, many or a class for expanded clones.

length: 15; size: NA; D: TRBD1; V: TRBV6-6; J: TRBJ2-7; DNA: TGTGCCAGCAGCTACGGACAGGGGGCGTCCTACGAGCAGTACTTC; CDR3: CASSYGQGASYEQYF
length: 18; size: NA; D: TRBD1; V: TRBV4-2; J: TRBJ1-3; DNA: TGTGCCAGCAGCCAGGTTCTGGGACAGGGGAACTCTGGAAACACCATATATTTT; CDR3: CASSQVLGQGNSGNTIYF
length: 13; size: few; D: NA; V: TRBV7-8; J: TRBJ2-7; DNA: TGTGCCAGCAAGAAGGCAGGCTCCTACGAGCAGTACTTC; CDR3: CASKKAGSYEQYF
length: 18; size: NA; D: NA; V: TRBV21-1; J: TRBJ1-5; DNA: TGTGCCAGCAGCAAATACCAGGGGAGGGAAGAGGCCAATCAGCCCCAGCATTTT; CDR3: CASSKYQGREEANQPQHF
length: 13; size: NA; D: TRBD1; V: TRBV30; J: TRBJ1-1; DNA: TGTGCCTGGAGTGGACAGGGGCTCACTGAAGCTTTCTTT; CDR3: CAWSGQGLTEAFF
length: 14; size: NA; D: TRBD1; V: TRBV30; J: TRBJ2-1; DNA: TGTGCCTGGAGGAAAACAGGGGCGAGGAGTGAGCAGTTCTTC; CDR3: CAWRKTGARSEQFF
length: 14; size: NA; D: NA; V: TRBV27; J: TRBJ1-6; DNA: TGTGCCAGCAGTTCACAGGCAGGGTTGTCACCCCTCCACTTT; CDR3: CASSSQAGLSPLHF
length: 14; size: NA; D: NA; V: TRBV9; J: TRBJ1-6; DNA: TGTGCCAGCAGCCCAGACAGCCGGGCCTTTGCTCTCCACTTT; CDR3: CASSPDSRAFALHF
length: 15; size: NA; D: TRBD2; V: TRBV6-5; J: TRBJ2-4; DNA: TGTGCCAGCACCTTTAGCGGGAGTGGGAAAAACATTCAGTACTTC; CDR3: CASTFSGSGKNIQYF
length: 15; size: NA; D: TRBD1; V: TRBV7-3; J: TRBJ1-1; DNA: TGTGCCAGCAGCTCCCGGACAGGGGGGCTTCAAGAAGCTTTCTTT; CDR3: CASSSRTGGLQEAFF
length: 13; size: once; D: NA; V: TRBV5-1; J: TRBJ1-1; DNA: TGCGCCAGCAGCCCCCAGGGAGGGACTGAAGCTTTCTTT; CDR3: CASSPQGGTEAFF
length: 13; size: NA; D: TRBD1; V: TRBV19; J: TRBJ2-1; DNA: TGTGCCAGCTCGGGACAGCGCTACAATGAGCAGTTCTTC; CDR3: CASSGQRYNEQFF
length: 13; size: NA; D: TRBD2; V: TRBV30; J: TRBJ2-7; DNA: TGTGCCTGGAGTATTGGGAGGGTCTACGAGCAGTACTTC; CDR3: CAWSIGRVYEQYF
length: 15; size: NA; D: TRBD2; V: TRBV7-9; J: TRBJ2-2; DNA: TGTGCCAGCAGCTTAGTAGCGGGAGCTGTCGGGGAGCTGTTTTTT; CDR3: CASSLVAGAVGELFF
length: 13; size: NA; D: TRBD1; V: TRBV29-1; J: TRBJ2-7; DNA: TGCAGCGTTGTCAGGACAGGGGCCTACGAGCAGTACTTC; CDR3: CSVVRTGAYEQYF
length: 13; size: NA; D: NA; V: TRBV30; J: TRBJ2-1; DNA: TGTGCCTGGAGTGTGCGTCGATACAATGAGCAGTTCTTC; CDR3: CAWSVRRYNEQFF
length: 13; size: NA; D: NA; V: TRBV19; J: TRBJ2-7; DNA: TGTGCCAGTAAAAGGGCAGGGATTTACGAGCAGTACTTC; CDR3: CASKRAGIYEQYF
length: 13; size: few; D: NA; V: TRBV7-9; J: TRBJ1-2; DNA: TGTGCCAGCAGCGGGGGGACCGTCTGGGGCTACACCTTC; CDR3: CASSGGTVWGYTF
length: 15; size: once; D: NA; V: TRBV4-1; J: TRBJ1-4; DNA: TGCGCCAGCAGCCAAGTGGGGACAAGGAATGAAAAACTGTTTTTT; CDR3: CASSQVGTRNEKLFF
length: 16; size: NA; D: NA; V: TRBV5-1; J: TRBJ2-2; DNA: TGCGCCAGCAGCTTCAGCGGACTGTCGAACACCGGGGAGCTGTTTTTT; CDR3: CASSFSGLSNTGELFF
length: 15; size: NA; D: NA; V: TRBV11-2; J: TRBJ2-7; DNA: TGTGCCAGCAGCTTGCAACATACAGGGTCCTACGAGCAGTACTTC; CDR3: CASSLQHTGSYEQYF
length: 13; size: NA; D: NA; V: TRBV2; J: TRBJ2-7; DNA: TGTGCCAGCAAAGGGCAGGGGCTCTACGAGCAGTACTTC; CDR3: CASKGQGLYEQYF
length: 16; size: NA; D: TRBD2; V: TRBV6-1; J: TRBJ2-3; DNA: TGTGCCAGCAGTGAAGGACTAGCGGAGAGCACAGATACGCAGTATTTT; CDR3: CASSEGLAESTDTQYF
length: 15; size: NA; D: NA; V: TRBV5-1; J: TRBJ2-2; DNA: TGCGCCAGCAGCGTTAATTCTCGGGGATCCGGGGAGCTGTTTTTT; CDR3: CASSVNSRGSGELFF
length: 9; size: NA; D: NA; V: TRBV25-1; J: TRBJ2-5; DNA: TGTGCCGCGGGAAAACCCCAGTACTTC; CDR3: CAAGKPQYF
length: 14; size: NA; D: TRBD2; V: TRBV5-4; J: TRBJ2-5; DNA: TGTGCCAGCAGCCGGACTAGCAGCCAAGAGACCCAGTACTTC; CDR3: CASSRTSSQETQYF
length: 14; size: NA; D: NA; V: TRBV28; J: TRBJ2-7; DNA: TGTGCCAGCAGTTCAGGACAAATTTCCTACGAGCAGTACTTC; CDR3: CASSSGQISYEQYF
length: 15; size: NA; D: TRBD2; V: TRBV5-1; J: TRBJ2-7; DNA: TGCGCCAGCAGCCCCGGGGGGGGTACGGGCTACGAGCAGTACTTC; CDR3: CASSPGGGTGYEQYF
length: 12; size: NA; D: TRBD1; V: TRBV4-1; J: TRBJ1-1; DNA: TGCGCCAGCAGCCAGGCTGACAGGGGGTGTTTCTTT; CDR3: CASSQADRGCFF
length: 11; size: NA; D: TRBD1; V: TRBV29-1; J: TRBJ1-2; DNA: TGCAGCGTTGTACAGGGGCGCGGCTACACCTTC; CDR3: CSVVQGRGYTF
length: 13; size: NA; D: NA; V: TRBV19; J: TRBJ1-5; DNA: TGTGCCAGTATGGTCAGGGCAAATCAGCCCCAGCATTTT; CDR3: CASMVRANQPQHF
length: 14; size: NA; D: TRBD2; V: TRBV27; J: TRBJ2-1; DNA: TGTGCCAGCAGCATAAGCGGGACCTACAATGAGCAGTTCTTC; CDR3: CASSISGTYNEQFF
length: 14; size: once; D: NA; V: TRBV10-3; J: TRBJ1-1; DNA: TGTGCCATCAGTGAACGGGGAGTCGGCACTGAAGCTTTCTTT; CDR3: CAISERGVGTEAFF
length: 14; size: NA; D: NA; V: TRBV11-2; J: TRBJ2-2; DNA: TGTGCCAGCAGCTCAGGACTATTCACCGGGGAGCTGTTTTTT; CDR3: CASSSGLFTGELFF
length: 15; size: NA; D: NA; V: TRBV6-1; J: TRBJ1-3; DNA: TGTGCCAGCAGGCGCGAAACCAACTCTGGAAACACCATATATTTT; CDR3: CASRRETNSGNTIYF
length: 15; size: NA; D: NA; V: TRBV9; J: TRBJ2-5; DNA: TGTGCCAGCAGCTTATCCCTGGGGGCCCAAGAGACCCAGTACTTC; CDR3: CASSLSLGAQETQYF
length: 15; size: NA; D: TRBD2; V: TRBV6-1; J: TRBJ2-1; DNA: TGTGCCAGCACTGTCTCGGGAGGGGGGCCCAATGAGCAGTTCTTC; CDR3: CASTVSGGGPNEQFF
length: 14; size: NA; D: TRBD1; V: TRBV7-3; J: TRBJ2-2; DNA: TGTGCCAGCAGCTCCGGACAGGGACACGGGGAGCTGTTTTTT; CDR3: CASSSGQGHGELFF
length: 15; size: once; D: TRBD1; V: TRBV7-2; J: TRBJ2-1; DNA: TGTGCCAGCAGCTTAGGGGGACAGGGACCAAATGAGCAGTTCTTC; CDR3: CASSLGGQGPNEQFF
length: 14; size: NA; D: NA; V: TRBV11-2; J: TRBJ2-7; DNA: TGTGCCAGCACCCGGGCTGGGGGGTCGGGGGAGCAGTACTTC; CDR3: CASTRAGGSGEQYF
length: 16; size: NA; D: TRBD2; V: TRBV28; J: TRBJ2-1; DNA: TGTGCCAGCATCCGCAACCCAGGACTAGCGGGAGATGAGCAGTTCTTC; CDR3: CASIRNPGLAGDEQFF
length: 13; size: once; D: TRBD1; V: TRBV15; J: TRBJ2-4; DNA: TGTGCCACCAGCAGAGGGACAGGGGTTATTCAGTACTTC; CDR3: CATSRGTGVIQYF
length: 13; size: NA; D: TRBD1; V: TRBV5-6; J: TRBJ2-7; DNA: TGTGCCAGCAGCTTGGTAGGGGGCCACGAGCAGTACTTC; CDR3: CASSLVGGHEQYF
length: 15; size: few; D: TRBD1; V: TRBV6-1; J: TRBJ2-3; DNA: TGTGCCAGCAGTGTGGACAGGGCCGTCACAGATACGCAGTATTTT; CDR3: CASSVDRAVTDTQYF
length: 12; size: NA; D: NA; V: TRBV7-6; J: TRBJ2-5; DNA: TGTGCCAGCAGCGTTCCACGGGAGACCCAGTACTTC; CDR3: CASSVPRETQYF
length: 14; size: NA; D: TRBD1; V: TRBV14; J: TRBJ2-4; DNA: TGTGCCAGCAGCCATCGGGACAGGGGGGACATTCAGTACTTC; CDR3: CASSHRDRGDIQYF
length: 15; size: NA; D: TRBD1; V: TRBV6-6; J: TRBJ2-7; DNA: TGTGCCAGCAGTTACTCGAACAGGGGCAACTACGAGCAGTACTTC; CDR3: CASSYSNRGNYEQYF
length: 15; size: few; D: NA; V: TRBV6-5; J: TRBJ1-1; DNA: TGTGCCAGCAGCCGTACGGGGGAGATGAACACTGAAGCTTTCTTT; CDR3: CASSRTGEMNTEAFF
length: 16; size: NA; D: TRBD1; V: TRBV28; J: TRBJ2-7; DNA: TGTGCCAGCAGTCCGCGCGACGGGACAGGACACTACGAGCAGTACTTC; CDR3: CASSPRDGTGHYEQYF
length: 17; size: NA; D: NA; V: TRBV5-8; J: TRBJ1-5; DNA: TGTGCCAGCAGCTTGCGGGGTCGCCCTTATAGCAATCAGCCCCAGCATTTT; CDR3: CASSLRGRPYSNQPQHF
length: 14; size: NA; D: NA; V: TRBV28; J: TRBJ1-5; DNA: TGTGCCAGCGCTAAACATAGCAGCAATCAGCCCCAGCATTTT; CDR3: CASAKHSSNQPQHF
length: 13; size: NA; D: NA; V: TRBV29-1; J: TRBJ1-1; DNA: TGCAGCGTAGCGGGCATATCGAACACTGAAGCTTTCTTT; CDR3: CSVAGISNTEAFF
length: 20; size: NA; D: TRBD2; V: TRBV4-1; J: TRBJ2-3; DNA: TGCGCCAGCAGCCCCCAACCCTCTAGCGGGAGGGGAGCGGGCACAGATACGCAGTATTTT; CDR3: CASSPQPSSGRGAGTDTQYF
length: 14; size: NA; D: TRBD1; V: TRBV6-4; J: TRBJ2-7; DNA: TGTGCCAGCAGTGAGACAGGGGGGTTCTCTGGGCAGTACTTC; CDR3: CASSETGGFSGQYF